The subject of this entry is one T cell receptor beta chain. Random hexamers were used to reverse transcribe an amount of roughly 0.45 to 1 ug RNA. Using its own MiXCR run on the immunoSEQ multiplex PCR reads, TCRdb lists one record per CDR3 protein. The sample lists 75,000 to 95,000 distinct CDR3 sequences; roughly 92% were seen once. The data were taken from a study of CD8 T cells in Susac syndrome. Study context: Among the sequenced Susac syndrome patients, roughly six had active disease while 8 or 9 were in remission.

The CDR3 totals 15 residues. After removal of 5 bases from V and 4 bases from J, the junction contained 9 bases not matched to a gene. Germline V gene data show CDR1 as MNHEY and CDR2 as SMNVEV (reference sequence). The sequenced material came from CD8+ T cells from PBMCs. V gene TRBV27 combines with J gene TRBJ2-5; 8 bases align to TRBD2. This clonotype was obtained from a human donor with Susac syndrome. In DNA form, the CDR3 reads TGTGCCAGCAGTCGACGACGGGGGGGCCGAGAGACCCAGTACTTC. Translating gives CASSRRRGGRETQYF.